Following are 19 T cell receptor beta chains from one sample sequenced in a study of T cells in tumors after PD-1 blockade. Using immunoSEQ multiplex PCR, the repertoire was profiled, and TCRdb retains in-frame clones only, with some absent. Among roughly 47,000 clones listed, approximately 75% were seen once. Sequenced here: PBMCs, sampled before anti-PD-1 treatment. These receptors were obtained from a human donor with basal cell carcinoma.

V and J are TRBV28 and TRBJ2-7; no clear D gene. The CDR3 has 11 residues. In germline, CDR1 is MDHEN, CDR2 SYDVKM. Trimming took 2 bases from V and 12 from J, leaving 11 bases between them. The CDR3 protein is CASSLGARRYF. The CDR3 DNA sequence: TGTGCCAGCAGTTTAGGAGCGCGTCGGTACTTC.

This rearrangement joins TRBV30 to TRBJ1-1; D uncertain. With 1 base removed from V and 0 bases from J, the gap between germline ends came to 6 bases. The CDR3 covers 13 residues. Germline assignment: CDR1 GTSNPN and CDR2 SVGIG (reference sequence). The CDR3 loop reads CAWSGSLNTEAFF. CDR3 in DNA: TGTGCCTGGAGTGGATCGTTGAACACTGAAGCTTTCTTT.

V and J are TRBV5-6 and TRBJ2-5, with unresolved D. This CDR3 comprises 13 residues. CDR1 is SGHDT, CDR2 YYEEEE, per germline. The V gene lost 1 base and the J gene lost 5 bases, with 9 bases spanning the gap. The chain's CDR3 is CASSLKNGETQYF. The DNA of the CDR3 is TGTGCCAGCAGCTTGAAGAACGGGGAGACCCAGTACTTC.

The gene calls are TRBV19 and TRBJ2-7; 7 bases are a match to TRBD1. The CDR3 is made up of 15 amino acids. J gave up 1 base and V 5 bases, and 8 bases lay outside the gene matches. From germline, CDR1 is LNHDA and CDR2 SQIVND (reference sequence). The CDR3: CASSEQTGDSYEQYF. For the CDR3, the DNA is TGTGCCAGTAGTGAACAAACAGGGGATTCCTACGAGCAGTACTTC.

This rearrangement joins TRBV6-1 to TRBJ2-2; no firm D call. This CDR3 comprises 15 residues. The germline CDR1 and CDR2 sequences are MNHNS and SASEGT. V gave up 1 base and J gave up 0 bases, with 6 bases separating them. CDR3 sequence reads: CASSEEETNTGELFF. In DNA form, the CDR3 reads TGTGCCAGCAGTGAAGAGGAGACGAACACCGGGGAGCTGTTTTTT.

The chain has TRBV7-3 and TRBJ1-1, with TRBD1 as a possible D gene (5 bases). Germline V CDR1 and CDR2: SGHTA, FQGTGA. V gave up 6 bases and J gave up 2 bases, with 10 bases separating them. CDR3 length: 13 residues. The CDR3 DNA follows: TGTGCCAGCAGTTACGGGGCAAACACTGAAGCTTTCTTT. Protein sequence: CASSYGANTEAFF.

The chain has TRBV7-9 and TRBJ2-1; D not resolved. This CDR3 has 14 residues. The ends were cut back, 4 bases at V and 10 bases at J, with 17 bases in the middle. Germline V lookup: CDR1 SEHNR, CDR2 FQNEAQ (reference sequence). The CDR3 here is CASSSKKRPAEQFF. CDR3 in DNA: TGTGCCAGCAGCTCCAAGAAGAGGCCGGCGGAGCAGTTCTTC.

The chain joins TRBV25-1 to TRBJ1-1, with 8 positions matching TRBD1. The junction had 3 bases not matched to a gene; V was cut back by 5 bases and J by 4 bases. Germline CDR1 and CDR2: MGHDK and SYGVNS. The length of the CDR3 is 13 residues. The CDR3 bases are TGTGCCAGCAGTCGACAGGGGCCCACTGAAGCTTTCTTT. It is translated as CASSRQGPTEAFF.

V usage is TRBV19 and J usage is TRBJ2-2, with D hard to call. The germline V and J ends were trimmed by 6 bases and 6 bases, with 8 bases remaining between them. This CDR3 contains 12 residues. CDR1 LNHDA and CDR2 SQIVND come from the germline V gene (reference sequence). Here the CDR3 DNA reads TGTGCCAGTAGACTGGGCTCCGGGGAGCTGTTTTTT. It yields the protein CASRLGSGELFF.

CDR3 loop: CASSPSSGETQYF. CDR3 in DNA: TGTGCCAGCAGCCCCTCTAGCGGGGAGACCCAGTACTTC. The chain couples TRBV5-6 to TRBJ2-5; TRBD2 agrees at 8 bases. The CDR3 totals 13 residues. Germline lookup yields CDR1 SGHDT and CDR2 YYEEEE. With V trimmed by 4 bases and J by 5 bases, 4 bases remained unmatched.

The chain carries TRBV7-9 and TRBJ1-1; the D gene is possibly TRBD1 (6 bases). Germline V gene sequence: CDR1 SEHNR, CDR2 FQNEAQ (reference sequence). The CDR3 is 15 amino acids. V was shortened by 7 bases and J by 1 base, with 16 bases between the two germline ends. The CDR3 DNA is TGTGCCAGCATCCACCGGGGGACACCGAACACTGAAGCTTTCTTT. It translates to CASIHRGTPNTEAFF. Filled out from reference TRBV7-9 and TRBJ1-1, the complete variable domain reads DTGVSQNPRHKITKRGQNVTFRCDPISEHNRLYWYRQTLGQGPEFLTYFQNEAQLEKSRLLSDRFSAERPKGSFSTLEIQRTEQGDSAMYLCASIHRGTPNTEAFFGQGTRLTVV.

This chain connects TRBV5-6 to TRBJ1-3; no definite D call. With 5 bases removed from V and 4 bases from J, the gap between germline ends came to 7 bases. CDR3 size: 12 residues. CDR1 is SGHDT, CDR2 YYEEEE, per germline. The CDR3, as DNA: TGTGCCAGCAGTAGGAGAGGAAACACCATATATTTT. Its protein product is CASSRRGNTIYF.

The V and J genes are TRBV29-1 and TRBJ1-1; D may be TRBD1 (6 bases). CDR3 size: 13 residues. V was shortened by 6 bases and J by 2 bases, with 13 bases between the two germline ends. The germline V gene encodes CDR1 SQVTM and CDR2 ANQGSEA. The DNA of the CDR3 is TGCAGCGTGGCGCTACAGGGTAACACTGAAGCTTTCTTT. It translates to CSVALQGNTEAFF.

This clone was seen many times. The J gene is TRBJ1-2, the V gene TRBV28; no firm D call. Germline V CDR1 and CDR2: MDHEN, SYDVKM. This CDR3 spans 13 amino acids. Trimming pared 3 bases from V and 4 bases from J, leaving 9 bases between. The CDR3 sequence: CASSLGIRYGYTF. The CDR3 coding sequence is TGTGCCAGCAGTTTGGGCATCCGCTATGGCTACACCTTC.

This clone showed up just once. The V and J genes are TRBV28 and TRBJ2-7; possible D gene TRBD2, 6 bases. The V gene's germline CDR1 is MDHEN and CDR2 SYDVKM. Trimming shortened V by 10 bases and J by 4 bases, and 32 bases separated the two germline ends. The CDR3 contains 18 residues. The DNA for the CDR3 is TGTGCCACCCAAGGAGGGCAGGGAGAATTTCTGAGGGGTTACGAGCAGTACTTC. This translates into CATQGGQGEFLRGYEQYF.

This chain connects TRBV14 to TRBJ2-1; D might be TRBD2 (6 bases). This CDR3 has 15 residues. Germline CDR1 SGHDN, CDR2 FVKESK. Deletions cut 4 bases from V and 3 bases from J, with 13 bases between. The chain's CDR3 is CASSRPGGVYNEQFF. CDR3 nucleotides: TGTGCCAGCAGCCGTCCTGGCGGGGTCTACAATGAGCAGTTCTTC.

This chain uses TRBV15 with TRBJ1-1, with D perhaps TRBD1 (5 bases). The CDR3 sequence is 15 residues long. V lost 5 bases, J lost 5 bases, and 18 bases lay in between. The germline CDR1 and CDR2 sequences are LNHNV and YYDKDF (reference sequence). CDR3 sequence reads: CATSGRRGRGTEAFF. For the CDR3, the DNA is TGTGCCACCAGCGGACGGCGGGGTAGGGGAACTGAAGCTTTCTTT.

This rearrangement joins TRBV5-1 to TRBJ2-1; 8 nucleotides agree with TRBD2. CDR3 length: 14 residues. After removal of 10 bases from V and 5 bases from J, the junction contained 11 bases not matched to a gene. Germline V gene sequence: CDR1 SGHRS, CDR2 YFSETQ. As DNA, the CDR3 is TGCGCCTCGGGGGGGCAGGGTAGGAACAATGAGCAGTTCTTC. Its protein product is CASGGQGRNNEQFF.

Remarks on this clone: One junction end does not reproduce the germline sequence, and a read error may be involved. CDR3 amino acids: CANSLSAGNTIYF. The DNA of the CDR3 is TGTGCCAACAGTTTATCAGCTGGAAACACCATATATTTT. The chain employs TRBV28 and TRBJ1-3; the D is unclear. Germline assignment: CDR1 MDHEN and CDR2 SYDVKM. The CDR3 runs 13 residues.